This TCR beta chain was documented in a study of cytomegalovirus exposure and HLA in healthy donors. General study findings and limits: Most TCR sequences were uncommon, yet certain public TCRs appeared in many donors.

About this clone: The antigen remains undetermined.

PCR amplification relied on 60 Vbeta primers (plus 13 Jbeta primers). Data came from immunoSEQ multiplex PCR; TCRdb stores just in-frame clones and leaves some out. The sample contains some 150,000 clones, just under 80% of which appear only once. Sequenced sample: PBMCs. The receptor was derived from a woman in her 50s in good health and CMV-seronegative.

The CDR3 nucleotides read TGCGCCAGCAGTGGACAGGGGGAAGAGACCCAGTACTTC. Residues: CASSGQGEETQYF. The chain links TRBV10-1 to TRBJ2-5; 9 bases are shared with TRBD1. CDR3 length: 13 amino acids. The V segment lost 4 bases and the J segment 3 bases; nucleotides outside the gene matches: 0. Germline V gives CDR1 WNHNN, CDR2 SYGVQD (reference sequence).